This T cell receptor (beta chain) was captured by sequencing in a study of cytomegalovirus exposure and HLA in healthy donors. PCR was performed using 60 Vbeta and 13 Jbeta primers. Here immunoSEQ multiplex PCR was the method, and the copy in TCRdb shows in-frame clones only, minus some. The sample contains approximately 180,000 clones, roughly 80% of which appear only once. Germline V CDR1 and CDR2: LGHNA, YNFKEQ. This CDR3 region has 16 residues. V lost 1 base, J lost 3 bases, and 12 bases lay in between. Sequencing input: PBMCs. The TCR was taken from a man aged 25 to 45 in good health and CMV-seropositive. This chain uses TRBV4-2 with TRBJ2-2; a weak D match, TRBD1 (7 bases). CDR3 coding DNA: TGTGCCAGCAGCCAAGCAGGGGGAGGTGACACCGGGGAGCTGTTTTTT. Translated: CASSQAGGGDTGELFF.